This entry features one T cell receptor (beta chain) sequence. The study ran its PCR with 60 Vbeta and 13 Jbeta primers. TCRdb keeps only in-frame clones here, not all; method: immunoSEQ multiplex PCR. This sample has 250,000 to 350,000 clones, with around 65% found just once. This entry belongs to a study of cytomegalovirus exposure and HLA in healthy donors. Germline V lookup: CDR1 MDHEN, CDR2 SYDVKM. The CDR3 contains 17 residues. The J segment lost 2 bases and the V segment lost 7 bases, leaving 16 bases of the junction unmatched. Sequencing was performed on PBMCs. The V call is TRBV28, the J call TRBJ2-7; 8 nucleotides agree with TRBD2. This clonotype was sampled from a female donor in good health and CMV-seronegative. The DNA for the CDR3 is TGTGCCAGCAATCCCTCCCCTTACCCAGCGGGGGCCTACGAGCAGTACTTC. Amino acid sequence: CASNPSPYPAGAYEQYF.